Listed below are T cell receptor beta chains from one sample, sequenced in a study of beta chain features in type 1 diabetes. The data were produced by immunoSEQ multiplex PCR, yet TCRdb's version contains in-frame clones alone and is incomplete. The data show roughly 160,000 clones, about 7.8% seen once. Sequencing input: central memory CD4+ T cells from blood. Receptor source: a woman aged 40 to 50 with type 1 diabetes. The CDR3 runs from the conserved cysteine through the conserved F or W.

j_call v_call cdr3_aa
TRBJ2-1 TRBV20-1 CSAGLAGQQFF
TRBJ1-2 TRBV19 CASRRTGEVGYTF
TRBJ2-6 TRBV7-9 CASSLGHSGANVLTF
TRBJ2-5 TRBV9 CASSAQGSQETQYF
TRBJ1-2 TRBV7-2 CASSLKSRGGYTF
TRBJ2-1 TRBV5-1 CASSLDWGENNEQFF
TRBJ1-1 TRBV25-1 CASSPGGVLNTEAFF
TRBJ2-7 TRBV5-6 CASSPITGGLHEQYF
TRBJ2-4 TRBV28 CASSRQGENIQYF
TRBJ1-5 TRBV5-5 CASSFGTEVGSQHF
TRBJ2-1 TRBV27 CASSLGRNYNEQFF
TRBJ2-1 TRBV7-9 CASSLGTSGSNDEQFF
TRBJ2-1 TRBV6-6 CASDGTSGRNEQFF
TRBJ1-2 TRBV5-4 CASSDKRQGDGGYTF
TRBJ2-2 TRBV5-1 CASSRGQERTGELFF
TRBJ1-4 TRBV7-9 CASSLRGLEEKLFF
TRBJ1-1 TRBV6-6 CASSHPPRGTEAFF